The sequence of this TCR beta chain was determined in a study of response to subunit inactivated influenza vaccine. Study-level results: Seasonal influenza vaccination, on each occasion, was suggested by the authors to recruit few new T cells.

The CDR3 spans 12 residues. In germline, CDR1 is MNHEY, CDR2 SVGAGI. V gave up 6 bases and J gave up 6 bases, with 12 bases separating them. TCRdb analysed the RT-PCR reads with MiXCR anew, one entry per CDR3 protein. The sample yields about 500,000 distinct CDR3 sequences, approximately 16% seen once. With regard to this clonotype: Its antigen is as yet unknown.

The sequence came from a man in his fifties or sixties who received an inactivated influenza vaccine. This chain uses TRBV6-5 with TRBJ2-7; no clear D gene. This specimen consisted of CD4+ T cells sorted from PBMCs, obtained around 25 months after vaccination. CDR3 DNA: TGTGCCAGCAGCCCGGCACGAGGCGAGCAGTACTTC. Translating gives CASSPARGEQYF.